The T cell receptor beta chain under discussion was sequenced for a study of yellow fever vaccine responses in identical twins. To note about this clonotype: The antigen remains undetermined.

Germline V CDR1 and CDR2: MNHEY, SMNVEV (reference sequence). Between the trimmed V and J ends, which lost 5 bases and 5 bases, there was a span of 16 bases. This CDR3 has 15 residues. Study-wide findings and caveats: Reportedly, the response of twins' T cells to the vaccine seemed partly convergent, partly personalized.

MiXCR was run by TCRdb on the RT-PCR reads, yielding one entry per CDR3 protein. The sample yields more than 2,500 distinct CDR3 sequences, about 90% seen once. This specimen was T cells from blood (PBMCs), unsorted or a sorted subset (not recorded which), taken before or after yellow fever vaccination (not recorded which). The chain is built from TRBV27 and TRBJ2-1; perhaps D is TRBD1 or TRBD2 (5 bases each). This sequence was found in a woman in her late teens or twenties who received the yellow fever vaccine. CDR3 sequence reads: CASSPGSGGNNEQFF. The CDR3, as DNA: TGTGCCAGCAGTCCTGGGTCTGGGGGTAACAATGAGCAGTTCTTC.